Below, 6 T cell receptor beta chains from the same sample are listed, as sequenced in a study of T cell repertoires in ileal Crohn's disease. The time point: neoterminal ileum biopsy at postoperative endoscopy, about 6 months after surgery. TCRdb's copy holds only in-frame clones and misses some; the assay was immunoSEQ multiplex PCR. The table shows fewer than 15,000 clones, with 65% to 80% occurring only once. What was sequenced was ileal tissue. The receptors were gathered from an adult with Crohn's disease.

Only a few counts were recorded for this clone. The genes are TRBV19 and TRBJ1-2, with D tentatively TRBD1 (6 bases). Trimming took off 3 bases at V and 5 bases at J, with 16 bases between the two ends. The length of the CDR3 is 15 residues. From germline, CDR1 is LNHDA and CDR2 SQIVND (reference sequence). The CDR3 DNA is TGTGCCAGTAGTATCATCGGGGGCGCTGGTTATGGCTACACCTTC. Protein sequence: CASSIIGGAGYGYTF.

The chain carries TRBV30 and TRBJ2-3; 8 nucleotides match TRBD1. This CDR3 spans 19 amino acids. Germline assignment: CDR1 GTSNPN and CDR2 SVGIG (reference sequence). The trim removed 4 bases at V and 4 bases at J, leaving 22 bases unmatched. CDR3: CAWTLKGTGKGRGADTQYF. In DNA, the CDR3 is TGTGCCTGGACCCTAAAAGGGACAGGTAAGGGTCGCGGGGCAGATACGCAGTATTTT. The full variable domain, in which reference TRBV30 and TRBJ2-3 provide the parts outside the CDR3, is SQTIHQWPATLVQPVGSPLSLECTVEGTSNPNLYWYRQAAGRGLQLLFYSVGIGQISSEVPQNLSASRPQDRQFILSSKKLLLSDSGFYLCAWTLKGTGKGRGADTQYFGPGTRLTVL.

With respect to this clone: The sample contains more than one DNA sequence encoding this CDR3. CDR3 in amino acids: CSVEVGGNTEAFF. The CDR3 DNA is TGCAGCGTTGAAGTAGGGGGGAACACTGAAGCTTTCTTT. The rearrangement joins TRBV29-1 to TRBJ1-1; tentatively, D is TRBD1 (6 bases). The germline gives CDR1 SQVTM, CDR2 ANQGSEA. V was cut by 1 base and J by 1 base, with 7 bases left in between. CDR3 length: 13 amino acids.

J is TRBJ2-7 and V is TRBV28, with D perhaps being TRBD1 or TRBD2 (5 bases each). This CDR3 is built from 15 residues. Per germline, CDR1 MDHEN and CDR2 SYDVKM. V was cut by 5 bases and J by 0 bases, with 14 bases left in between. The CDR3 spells CASSPGTVSSYEQYF. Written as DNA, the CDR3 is TGTGCCAGCAGTCCCGGGACCGTCAGCTCCTACGAGCAGTACTTC.

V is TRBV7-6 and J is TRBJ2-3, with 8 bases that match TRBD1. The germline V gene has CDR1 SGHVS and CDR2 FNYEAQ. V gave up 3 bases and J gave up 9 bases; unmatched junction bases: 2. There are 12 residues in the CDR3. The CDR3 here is CASSFRTGTQYF. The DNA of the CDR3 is TGTGCCAGCAGCTTCAGGACAGGGACGCAGTATTTT.

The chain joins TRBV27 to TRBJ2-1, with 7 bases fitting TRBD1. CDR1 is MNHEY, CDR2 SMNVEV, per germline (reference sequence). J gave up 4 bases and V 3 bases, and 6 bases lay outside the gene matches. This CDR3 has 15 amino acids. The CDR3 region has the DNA TGTGCCAGCAGTTTTGGGGACAGTTCATACAATGAGCAGTTCTTC. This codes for CASSFGDSSYNEQFF.